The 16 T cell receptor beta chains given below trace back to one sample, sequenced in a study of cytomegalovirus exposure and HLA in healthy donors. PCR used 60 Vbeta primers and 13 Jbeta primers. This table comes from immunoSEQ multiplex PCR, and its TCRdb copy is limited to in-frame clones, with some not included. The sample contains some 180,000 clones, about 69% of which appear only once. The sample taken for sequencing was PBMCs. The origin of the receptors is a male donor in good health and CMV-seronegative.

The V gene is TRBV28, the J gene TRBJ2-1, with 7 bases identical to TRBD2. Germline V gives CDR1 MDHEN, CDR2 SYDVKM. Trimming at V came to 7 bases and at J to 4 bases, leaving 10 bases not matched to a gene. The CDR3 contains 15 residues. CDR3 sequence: CASTPMVAGYNEQFF. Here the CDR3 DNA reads TGTGCCAGCACCCCAATGGTAGCGGGTTACAATGAGCAGTTCTTC.

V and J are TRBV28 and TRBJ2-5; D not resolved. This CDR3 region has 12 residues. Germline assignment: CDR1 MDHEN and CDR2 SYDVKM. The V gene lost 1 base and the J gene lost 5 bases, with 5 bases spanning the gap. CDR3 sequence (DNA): TGTGCCAGCAGTTTATACCGGGAGACCCAGTACTTC. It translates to CASSLYRETQYF.

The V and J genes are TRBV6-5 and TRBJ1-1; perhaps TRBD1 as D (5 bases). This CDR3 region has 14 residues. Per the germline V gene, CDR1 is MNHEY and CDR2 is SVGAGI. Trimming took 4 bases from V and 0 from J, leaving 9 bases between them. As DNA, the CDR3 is TGTGCCAGCAGTTCCAGGGAGGTGAACACTGAAGCTTTCTTT. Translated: CASSSREVNTEAFF.

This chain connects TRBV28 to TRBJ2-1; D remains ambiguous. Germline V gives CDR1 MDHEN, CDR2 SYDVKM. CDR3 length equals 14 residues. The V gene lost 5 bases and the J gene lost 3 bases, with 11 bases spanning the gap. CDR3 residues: CASSARPGYNEQFF. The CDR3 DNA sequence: TGTGCCAGCAGTGCAAGGCCGGGCTACAATGAGCAGTTCTTC.

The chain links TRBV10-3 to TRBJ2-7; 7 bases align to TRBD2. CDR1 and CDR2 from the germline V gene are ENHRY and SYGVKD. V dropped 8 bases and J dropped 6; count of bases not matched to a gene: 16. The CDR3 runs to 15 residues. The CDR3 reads CAIARVPEGGAEQYF. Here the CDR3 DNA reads TGTGCCATCGCAAGAGTTCCAGAGGGAGGGGCCGAGCAGTACTTC.

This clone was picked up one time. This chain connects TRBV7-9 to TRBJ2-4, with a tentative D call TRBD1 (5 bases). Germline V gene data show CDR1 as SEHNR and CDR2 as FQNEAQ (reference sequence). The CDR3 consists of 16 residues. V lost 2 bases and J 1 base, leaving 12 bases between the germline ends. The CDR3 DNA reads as TGTGCCAGCAGCTTATGGGAAGGGGTGGCCAAAAACATTCAGTACTTC. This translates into CASSLWEGVAKNIQYF. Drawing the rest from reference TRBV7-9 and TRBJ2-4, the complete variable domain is DTGVSQNPRHKITKRGQNVTFRCDPISEHNRLYWYRQTLGQGPEFLTYFQNEAQLEKSRLLSDRFSAERPKGSFSTLEIQRTEQGDSAMYLCASSLWEGVAKNIQYFGAGTRLSVL.

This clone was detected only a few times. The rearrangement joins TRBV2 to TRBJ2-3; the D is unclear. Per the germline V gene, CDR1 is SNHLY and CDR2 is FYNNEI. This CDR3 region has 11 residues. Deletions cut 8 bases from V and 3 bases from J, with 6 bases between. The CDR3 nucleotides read TGTGCCAGCGGCGGTACAGATACGCAGTATTTT. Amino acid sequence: CASGGTDTQYF.

The CDR3 is CASSLTGFFQPQHF. The CDR3 nucleotides are TGTGCCAGCAGCTTAACGGGATTCTTCCAGCCCCAGCATTTT. The genes are TRBV7-9 and TRBJ1-5; D is uncertain. CDR3 size: 14 residues. Germline-derived CDR1 and CDR2 are SEHNR and FQNEAQ (reference sequence). Trimming removed 2 bases at V and 7 bases at J, with 12 bases between.

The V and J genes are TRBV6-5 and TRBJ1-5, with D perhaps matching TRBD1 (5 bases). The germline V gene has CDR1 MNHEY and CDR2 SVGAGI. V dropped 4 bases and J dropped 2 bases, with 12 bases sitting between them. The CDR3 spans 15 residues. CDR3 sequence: CASSLAGFGNQPQHF. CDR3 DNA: TGTGCCAGCAGTTTGGCAGGGTTTGGCAATCAGCCCCAGCATTTT.

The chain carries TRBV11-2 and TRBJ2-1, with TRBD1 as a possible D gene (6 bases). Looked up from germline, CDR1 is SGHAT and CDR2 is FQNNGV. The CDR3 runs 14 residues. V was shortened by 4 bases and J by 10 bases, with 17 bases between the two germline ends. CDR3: CASSSLRQASEQFF. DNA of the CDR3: TGTGCCAGCAGCTCCCTCCGACAGGCGAGCGAGCAGTTCTTC.

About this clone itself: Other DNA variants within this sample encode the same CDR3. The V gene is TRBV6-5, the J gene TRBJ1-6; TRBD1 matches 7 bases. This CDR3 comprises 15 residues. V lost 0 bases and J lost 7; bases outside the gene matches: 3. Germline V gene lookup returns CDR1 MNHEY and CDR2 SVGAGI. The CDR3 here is CASSYSGTANSPLHF. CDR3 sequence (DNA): TGTGCCAGCAGTTACTCAGGGACAGCCAATTCACCCCTCCACTTT.

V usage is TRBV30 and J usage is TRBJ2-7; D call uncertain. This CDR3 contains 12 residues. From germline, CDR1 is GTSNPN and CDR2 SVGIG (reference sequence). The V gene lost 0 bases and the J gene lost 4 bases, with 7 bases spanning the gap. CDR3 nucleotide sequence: TGTGCCTGGAGTGTACTGAGGTACGAGCAGTACTTC. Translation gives CAWSVLRYEQYF.

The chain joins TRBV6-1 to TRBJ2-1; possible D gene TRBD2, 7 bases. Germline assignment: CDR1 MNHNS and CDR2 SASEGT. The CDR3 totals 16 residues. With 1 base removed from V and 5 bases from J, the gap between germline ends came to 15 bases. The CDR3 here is CASSEGVGGLDNEQFF. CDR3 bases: TGTGCCAGCAGTGAAGGGGTGGGGGGGCTTGACAATGAGCAGTTCTTC.

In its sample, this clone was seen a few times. The CDR3: CAWSIGTTNTEAFF. CDR3 nucleotides: TGTGCCTGGAGTATCGGCACTACGAACACTGAAGCTTTCTTT. The V gene is TRBV30, the J gene TRBJ1-1, with D unclear. Germline values: CDR1 GTSNPN, CDR2 SVGIG (reference sequence). The V gene lost 2 bases and the J gene lost 1 base, with 11 bases spanning the gap. The CDR3 loop spans 14 amino acids.

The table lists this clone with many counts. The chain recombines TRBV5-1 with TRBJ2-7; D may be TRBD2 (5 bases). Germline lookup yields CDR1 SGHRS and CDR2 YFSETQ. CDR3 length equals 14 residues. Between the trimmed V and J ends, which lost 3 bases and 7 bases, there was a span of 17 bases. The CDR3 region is CASSSLDSVGEQYF. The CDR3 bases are TGCGCCAGCAGCTCTCTGGACTCCGTTGGGGAGCAGTACTTC.

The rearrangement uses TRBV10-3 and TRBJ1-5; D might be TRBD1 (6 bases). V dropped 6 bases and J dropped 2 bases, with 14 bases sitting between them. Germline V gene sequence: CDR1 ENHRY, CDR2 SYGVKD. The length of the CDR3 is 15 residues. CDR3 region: CAIRAGAMGNQPQHF. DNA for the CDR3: TGTGCCATCAGGGCAGGGGCTATGGGCAATCAGCCCCAGCATTTT.